The clone carrying this TCR beta chain has a count of ten or more. Each patient was aged 18 to 65 and had newly diagnosed hyperthyroidism of under 2 months' duration. RNA transcripts served as the template for amplifying TCR beta CDR3 regions. HTBI primers were the set used in a first-round RT-PCR of the TCR CDR3. Each CDR3 protein is one row after TCRdb ran MiXCR on the multiplex PCR reads. This table has approximately 600,000 distinct CDR3 sequences, 15% to 20% appearing once. This specimen comes from a study of T cells in Graves' hyperthyroidism and ophthalmopathy. V was pared by 3 bases and J by 0 bases, with 9 bases between. Germline V CDR1 and CDR2: DFQATT, SNEGSKA (reference sequence). CDR3 length equals 14 residues.

Sequenced: blood. The TCR sequence derives from a woman aged 25 to 39 with Graves' hyperthyroidism. The V gene is TRBV20-1, the J gene TRBJ2-1; D gene unclear. The chain's CDR3 is CSASLQSSYNEQFF. The CDR3, as DNA: TGCAGTGCTAGTTTGCAGAGCTCCTACAATGAGCAGTTCTTC.